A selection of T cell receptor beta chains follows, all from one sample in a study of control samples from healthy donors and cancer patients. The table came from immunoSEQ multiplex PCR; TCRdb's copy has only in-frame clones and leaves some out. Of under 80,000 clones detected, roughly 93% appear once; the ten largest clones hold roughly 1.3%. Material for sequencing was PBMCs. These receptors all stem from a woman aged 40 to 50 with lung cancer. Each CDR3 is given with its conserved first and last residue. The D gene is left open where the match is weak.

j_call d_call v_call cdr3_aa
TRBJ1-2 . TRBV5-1 CASRPHLQGFRGGYGYTF
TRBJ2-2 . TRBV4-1 CASSHPLIRTGELFF
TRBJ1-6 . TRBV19 CASRLNNSPLHF
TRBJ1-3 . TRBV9 CASSVERPGNTIYF
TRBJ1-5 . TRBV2 CASKADSNQPQHF
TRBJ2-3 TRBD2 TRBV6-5 CASSLAGADTQYF
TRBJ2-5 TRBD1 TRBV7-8 CASTNSSGGKFETQYF
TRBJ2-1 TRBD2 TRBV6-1 CASSEASGGANEQFF
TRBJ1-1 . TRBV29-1 CSVADSMNTEAFF
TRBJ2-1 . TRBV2 CASTVGSSYNEQFF
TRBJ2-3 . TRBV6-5 CASSSDSSDTQYF
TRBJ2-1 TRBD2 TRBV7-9 CASSLVSGDYNEQFF
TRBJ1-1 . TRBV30 CAWSLNWNTEAFF
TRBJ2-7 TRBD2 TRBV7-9 CASSLSGASSYEQYF
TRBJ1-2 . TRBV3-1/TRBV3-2 CASSQAYRENYGYTF
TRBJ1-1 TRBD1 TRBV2 CASNLAGGWTEAFF